This TCR beta chain was obtained from a study of blood T cell repertoires in COVID-19. Germline CDR1 KGHSH, CDR2 LQKENI. Trimming left V 2 bases short and J 7 bases short, with 3 bases between. CDR3 length equals 12 residues. Some clones are missing from TCRdb's copy, which holds only in-frame ones; the method was immunoSEQ multiplex PCR. The table shows about 280,000 clones, with 75% to 90% occurring only once. The sample holds a few counts of this clone. Other DNA sequences in the sample encode the same CDR3. This chain connects TRBV18 to TRBJ1-6, with D unclear. The TCR comes from a woman in her twenties or thirties who had recovered from COVID-19. The specimen sequenced was peripheral blood. In nucleotides, the CDR3 is TGTGCCAGCTCACCATCGAATTCACCCCTCCACTTT. Its translation is CASSPSNSPLHF.